The subject of this entry is one T cell receptor beta chain. This CDR3 comprises 17 residues. V shed 3 bases and J 0 bases; nucleotides not matched to a gene: 9. Germline assignment: CDR1 KGHSH and CDR2 LQKENI. This specimen comes from a study of blood T cell repertoires in COVID-19. Clones were read by immunoSEQ multiplex PCR, and TCRdb kept only the in-frame ones, dropping some. The repertoire consists of around 70,000 clones, with about nine tenths occurring once and the leading ten covering just over 9%. The sequenced sample consisted of peripheral blood. The chain has TRBV18 and TRBJ2-3, with 7 nucleotides matching TRBD1. This TCR derives from a human donor in a cohort sampled during active COVID-19. CDR3 protein: CASSPDSGTDSTDTQYF. CDR3 DNA: TGTGCCAGCTCACCTGACTCCGGGACAGATAGCACAGATACGCAGTATTTT.